Detailed here is one T cell receptor (beta chain). This entry comes from a study of shared clonotypes between healthy human individuals. The CDR3 runs to 15 residues. Germline lookup yields CDR1 MDHEN and CDR2 SYDVKM. The germline V and J ends were trimmed by 4 bases and 5 bases, with 12 bases remaining between them. Using immunoSEQ multiplex PCR, the repertoire was profiled, and TCRdb retains in-frame clones only, with some absent. The sample lists about 490,000 clones; 79% were seen once. The chain is built from TRBV28 and TRBJ1-6; D not resolved. The sequenced sample consisted of PBMCs. The clonotype originates from a middle-aged woman in good health. Some clones in this sample may be carry-over from other donors' samples. CDR3 DNA: TGTGCCAGCAGTTCCTCATGGAGTAATAATTCACCCCTCCACTTT. Translated, it gives CASSSSWSNNSPLHF.